This TCR beta chain emerged from a study of T cell responses to AZD1222 COVID-19 vaccine. Clones were read by immunoSEQ multiplex PCR, and TCRdb kept only the in-frame ones, dropping some. In the table there are some 120,000 clones, 88% of which are singletons. The CDR3 is 15 residues long. V shed 3 bases and J 0 bases; nucleotides not matched to a gene: 4. CDR1 and CDR2 from the germline V gene are SGHRS and YFSETQ. Findings of the study overall: Baseline antibody screening turned up just a handful of seropositive AZD1222 recipients. Repertoires were obtained solely post-peak T cell response. The donors showed a predominance of white British ancestry and of females, with possible underestimation of clonal diversity. Spike-wide coverage was observed for vaccine-associated CD4 TCRs, with dominant responses at 160-218 and 743-854.

This clone appeared a single time. Its target is unknown. The clonotype was recovered from an adult in good health. The V gene is TRBV5-1, the J gene TRBJ1-1; 8 nucleotides agree with TRBD1. The specimen was peripheral blood, collected on day 0 of AZD1222 vaccination. The CDR3 reads CASSSRTGMNTEAFF. CDR3 nucleotide sequence: TGCGCCAGCAGCTCTAGGACAGGGATGAACACTGAAGCTTTCTTT.